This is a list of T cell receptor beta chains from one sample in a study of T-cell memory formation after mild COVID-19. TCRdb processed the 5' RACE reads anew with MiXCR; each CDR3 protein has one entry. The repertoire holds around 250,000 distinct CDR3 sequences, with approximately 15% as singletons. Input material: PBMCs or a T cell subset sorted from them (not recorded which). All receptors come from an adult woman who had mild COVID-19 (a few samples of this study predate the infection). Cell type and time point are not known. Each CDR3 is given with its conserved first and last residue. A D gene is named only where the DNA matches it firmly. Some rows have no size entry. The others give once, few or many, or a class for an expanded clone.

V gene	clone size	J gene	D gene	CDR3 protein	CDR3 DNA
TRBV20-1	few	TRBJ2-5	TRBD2	CSASPREGLAAQETQYF	TGCAGTGCTAGTCCCCGGGAGGGGCTAGCGGCACAAGAGACCCAGTACTTC
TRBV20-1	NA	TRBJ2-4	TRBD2	CSARIAGGRNIQYF	TGCAGTGCTAGAATAGCGGGGGGGAGAAACATTCAGTACTTC
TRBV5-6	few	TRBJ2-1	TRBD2	CASSNSGRLNEQFF	TGTGCCAGCAGCAATAGCGGGAGGCTCAATGAGCAGTTCTTC
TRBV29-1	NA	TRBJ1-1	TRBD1	CSVYGTGHDTEAFF	TGCAGCGTGTACGGGACAGGGCACGACACTGAAGCTTTCTTT
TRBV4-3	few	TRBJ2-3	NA	CASSPRLSRGAKRTSTDTQYF	TGCGCCAGCAGCCCGCGCCTCTCTCGGGGGGCGAAACGCACTAGCACAGATACGCAGTATTTT
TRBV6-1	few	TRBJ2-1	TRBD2	CASRTAGGAYNEQFF	TGTGCCAGCAGGACAGCGGGGGGAGCCTACAATGAGCAGTTCTTC
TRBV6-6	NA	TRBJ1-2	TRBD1	CASSYEGALRGYTF	TGTGCCAGCAGTTATGAGGGGGCCTTACGTGGCTACACCTTC
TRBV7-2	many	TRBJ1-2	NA	CASSSRGDGYTF	TGTGCCAGCAGCTCAAGAGGAGATGGCTACACCTTC
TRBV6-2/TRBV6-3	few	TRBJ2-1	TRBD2	CASGIGTSGGQEQFF	TGTGCCAGCGGAATCGGGACTAGCGGGGGTCAGGAGCAGTTCTTC
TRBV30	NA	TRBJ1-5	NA	CAWSNTAHQPQHF	TGTGCCTGGAGTAACACAGCTCATCAGCCCCAGCATTTT
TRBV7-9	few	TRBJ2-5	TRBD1	CASSPGTGLQETQYF	TGTGCCAGCAGCCCAGGGACAGGTCTCCAAGAGACCCAGTACTTC
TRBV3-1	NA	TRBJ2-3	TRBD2	CASSHSGTTSTDTQYF	TGTGCCAGCAGCCACTCCGGGACTACTAGCACAGATACGCAGTATTTT
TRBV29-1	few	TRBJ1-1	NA	CSVAVNTEAFF	TGCAGCGTTGCGGTAAACACTGAAGCTTTCTTT
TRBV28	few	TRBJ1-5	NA	CASSLSTGSQPQHF	TGTGCCAGCAGTTTATCCACGGGGAGTCAGCCCCAGCATTTT
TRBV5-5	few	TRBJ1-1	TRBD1	CASSPRSKTGMNTEAFF	TGTGCCAGCAGCCCAAGGAGTAAGACAGGGATGAACACTGAAGCTTTCTTT
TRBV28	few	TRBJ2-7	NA	CASSGSDSAYEQYF	TGTGCCAGCAGTGGATCGGACAGCGCCTACGAGCAGTACTTC
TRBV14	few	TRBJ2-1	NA	CASSSDRSYNEQFF	TGTGCCAGCAGCTCGGACCGCTCCTACAATGAGCAGTTCTTC
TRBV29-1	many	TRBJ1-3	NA	CSVWTPSGNTIYF	TGCAGCGTTTGGACCCCCTCTGGAAACACCATATATTTT
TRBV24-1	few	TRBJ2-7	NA	CATGDVGFHEQYF	TGTGCCACGGGGGATGTGGGGTTCCACGAGCAGTACTTC
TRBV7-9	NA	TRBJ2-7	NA	CASSLAGGRTATEQYF	TGTGCCAGCAGCTTGGCAGGTGGAAGGACGGCTACGGAGCAGTACTTC
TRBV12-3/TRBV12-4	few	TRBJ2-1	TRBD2	CASSPLAGGLGQEFF	TGTGCCAGCAGTCCATTAGCGGGAGGGTTAGGTCAGGAGTTCTTC
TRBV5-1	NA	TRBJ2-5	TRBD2	CASSLYISGSPQETQYF	TGCGCCAGCAGCTTGTATATAAGCGGGAGCCCTCAAGAGACCCAGTACTTC
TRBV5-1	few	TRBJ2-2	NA	CASSSMTGELFF	TGCGCCAGCAGCTCGATGACCGGGGAGCTGTTTTTT
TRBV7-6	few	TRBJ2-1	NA	CASSKGTLGEQFF	TGTGCCAGCAGCAAAGGGACACTCGGAGAGCAGTTCTTC
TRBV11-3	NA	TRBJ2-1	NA	CASSSLGTSSSYNEQFF	TGTGCCAGCAGCTCGCTTGGGACCTCAAGCTCCTACAATGAGCAGTTCTTC
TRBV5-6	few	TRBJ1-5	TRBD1	CASSLWQGASQPQHF	TGTGCCAGCAGCTTGTGGCAGGGGGCGTCACAGCCCCAGCATTTT
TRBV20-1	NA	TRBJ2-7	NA	CSALSLYEQYF	TGCAGTGCCCTGTCTCTCTACGAGCAGTACTTC
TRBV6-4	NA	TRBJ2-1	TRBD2	CASSDPGGGRNEQFF	TGTGCCAGCAGTGATCCTGGCGGGGGGCGAAATGAGCAGTTCTTC
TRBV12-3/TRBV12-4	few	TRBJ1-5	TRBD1	CASSLNRGGNQPQHF	TGTGCCAGCAGTTTAAACAGGGGAGGTAATCAGCCCCAGCATTTT
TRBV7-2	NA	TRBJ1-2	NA	CASSSSPRIGYTF	TGTGCCAGCAGCTCTAGCCCCAGAATAGGCTACACCTTC
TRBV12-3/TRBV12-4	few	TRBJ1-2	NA	CASSYLPGNYGYTF	TGTGCCAGCAGTTACTTGCCAGGGAACTATGGCTACACCTTC
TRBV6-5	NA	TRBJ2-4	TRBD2	CASSYAGGTKNIQYF	TGTGCCAGCAGCTATGCGGGGGGTACCAAAAACATTCAGTACTTC
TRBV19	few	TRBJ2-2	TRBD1	CASIRGQGITGELFF	TGTGCCAGTATCCGGGGACAGGGGATCACCGGGGAGCTGTTTTTT
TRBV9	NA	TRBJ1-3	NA	CASSVTKVPGNTIYF	TGTGCCAGCAGCGTCACAAAAGTCCCGGGAAACACCATATATTTT
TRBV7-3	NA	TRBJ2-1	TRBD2	CASSPLLADEQFF	TGTGCCAGCAGCCCCCTTCTAGCGGATGAGCAGTTCTTC
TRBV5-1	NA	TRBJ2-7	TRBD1	CASSLAAGQGAYEQYF	TGCGCCAGCAGCTTGGCCGCGGGACAGGGCGCCTACGAGCAGTACTTC
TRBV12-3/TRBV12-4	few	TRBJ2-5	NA	CASSLEGKTQYF	TGTGCCAGCAGTTTAGAAGGGAAGACCCAGTACTTC
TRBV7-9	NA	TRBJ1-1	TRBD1	CASSSRDRALAEAFF	TGTGCCAGCAGCTCCCGGGACAGGGCTCTGGCTGAAGCTTTCTTT
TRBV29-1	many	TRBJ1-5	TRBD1	CSGTTGVDQPQHF	TGCAGCGGGACGACAGGGGTCGATCAGCCCCAGCATTTT
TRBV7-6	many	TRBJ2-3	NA	CASRLRQGTDTQYF	TGTGCCAGCCGCCTAAGACAGGGCACAGATACGCAGTATTTT
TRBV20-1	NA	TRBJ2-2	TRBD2	CSARPGGTSLTGELFF	TGCAGTGCTAGGCCGGGGGGGACTAGTCTCACCGGGGAGCTGTTTTTT
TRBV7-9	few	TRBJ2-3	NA	CASSLSGHTDTQYF	TGTGCCAGCAGCTTAAGCGGACACACAGATACGCAGTATTTT
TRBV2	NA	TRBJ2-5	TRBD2	CASSPTSGLQETQYF	TGTGCCAGCAGCCCGACTAGCGGGTTGCAAGAGACCCAGTACTTC
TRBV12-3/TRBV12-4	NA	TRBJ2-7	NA	CASSLGGNPYEQYF	TGTGCCAGCAGTTTAGGGGGGAACCCTTACGAGCAGTACTTC
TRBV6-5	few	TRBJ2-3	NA	CASSYLRSYTDTQYF	TGTGCCAGCAGTTACCTCAGGAGTTACACAGATACGCAGTATTTT
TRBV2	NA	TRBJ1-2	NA	CASSEARRTAYGYTF	TGTGCCAGCAGTGAAGCAAGGCGGACTGCCTATGGCTACACCTTC
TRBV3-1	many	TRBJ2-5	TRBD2	CASSQGARGGQETQYF	TGTGCCAGCAGCCAAGGGGCCCGGGGGGGACAAGAGACCCAGTACTTC
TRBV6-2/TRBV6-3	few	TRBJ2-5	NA	CASSRQEGRAAFRETQYF	TGTGCCAGCAGCCGCCAGGAGGGCCGTGCGGCTTTTAGGGAGACCCAGTACTTC
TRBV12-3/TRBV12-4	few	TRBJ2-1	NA	CASSLFLTGADEQFF	TGTGCCAGCAGTTTATTCCTCACCGGCGCAGATGAGCAGTTCTTC
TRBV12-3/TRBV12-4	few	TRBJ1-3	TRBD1	CASSHSGTGTYLSGNTIYF	TGTGCCAGCAGTCATTCCGGGACAGGGACCTACCTCTCTGGAAACACCATATATTTT
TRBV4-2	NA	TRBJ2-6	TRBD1	CASSPSDRANVLTF	TGTGCCAGCAGCCCATCGGACAGGGCAAACGTCCTGACTTTC
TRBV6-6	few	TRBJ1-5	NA	CASSPWGGNQPQHF	TGTGCCAGCAGCCCTTGGGGGGGGAATCAGCCCCAGCATTTT
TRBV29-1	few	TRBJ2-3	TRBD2	CSTWTSGRTDTQYF	TGCAGCACCTGGACTAGCGGGAGAACAGATACGCAGTATTTT